Each of the 30 T cell receptor beta chains below was sequenced from the same sample in a study of graft-versus-host responses after intestinal transplantation. The culture paired about 200,000 irradiated violet-dye-labeled stimulators with about 200,000 CFSE-labeled responders. Some clones are missing from TCRdb's copy, which holds only in-frame ones; the method was immunoSEQ multiplex PCR. This sample has 20,000 to 25,000 clones, with around 43% found just once. The specimen comprised alloreactive CD8+ T cells from a mixed lymphocyte reaction culture, sampled before intestinal transplant. The subset here: CFSE-low proliferating T cells sorted from approximately 6-day pre-transplant mixed lymphocyte reaction (GvH or HvG direction). These TCRs come from a human patient who received an intestinal transplant.

The CDR3 DNA sequence: TGTGCCAGCAGCCTAAGTCCCGGGACAGGGAGCTATGACAATGAGCAGTTCTTC. Residues: CASSLSPGTGSYDNEQFF. The rearrangement uses TRBV7-3 and TRBJ2-1; 9 bases are shared with TRBD1. The ends lost 5 bases at V and 5 bases at J; junction bases unmatched: 16. Germline lookup yields CDR1 SGHTA and CDR2 FQGTGA. This CDR3 has 18 amino acids.

The V and J genes are TRBV4-1 and TRBJ1-5; the D is unclear. Germline lookup yields CDR1 MGHRA and CDR2 YSYEKL. V was clipped by 8 bases and J by 6 bases, with 17 bases between them. The CDR3 is made up of 14 amino acids. CDR3 amino acids: CASSYDLGGQPQHF. The CDR3 DNA reads TGCGCCAGCTCCTATGACCTGGGAGGTCAGCCCCAGCATTTT.

In its sample, this clone was seen a few times. The chain is built from TRBV5-1 and TRBJ1-3; perhaps TRBD1 as D (5 bases). Germline V gene lookup returns CDR1 SGHRS and CDR2 YFSETQ. The ends were cut back, 3 bases at V and 2 bases at J, with 9 bases in the middle. This CDR3 spans 14 amino acids. The CDR3 sequence: CASSSPGPGNTIYF. The DNA for the CDR3 is TGCGCCAGCAGCTCTCCAGGGCCTGGAAACACCATATATTTT.

The rearrangement joins TRBV9 to TRBJ2-1; D unresolved. The V and J ends lost 0 bases and 0 bases respectively, with 13 bases between them. The V gene's germline CDR1 is SGDLS and CDR2 YYNGEE. This CDR3 comprises 17 residues. The CDR3 sequence: CASSVAGFSNSYNEQFF. The CDR3 region has the DNA TGTGCCAGCAGCGTAGCCGGCTTTTCCAACTCCTACAATGAGCAGTTCTTC.

The CDR3 loop reads CASSGPGGWGTEAFF. CDR3 DNA: TGTGCCAGCAGCGGTCCCGGGGGGTGGGGCACTGAAGCTTTCTTT. The rearrangement joins TRBV9 to TRBJ1-1; tentative D call: TRBD1 (5 bases). CDR3 length equals 15 residues. V was trimmed by 3 bases and J by 4 bases, leaving 16 bases between them. Looked up from germline, CDR1 is SGDLS and CDR2 is YYNGEE.

This clone was detected only a few times. The chain combines TRBV4-1 with TRBJ2-6, with 7 bases that match TRBD1. The CDR3 is 20 residues long. The germline V gene has CDR1 MGHRA and CDR2 YSYEKL. V shed 0 bases and J 0 bases; nucleotides not matched to a gene: 11. The chain's CDR3 is CASSQERGTEKLSGANVLTF. CDR3 in DNA: TGCGCCAGCAGCCAAGAAAGAGGGACAGAAAAACTCTCTGGGGCCAACGTCCTGACTTTC.

The chain couples TRBV5-1 to TRBJ1-1; D perhaps matches TRBD1 (6 bases). The germline V and J ends were trimmed by 0 bases and 0 bases, with 18 bases remaining between them. This CDR3 region has 18 residues. Germline CDR1 is SGHRS and CDR2 is YFSETQ. In DNA, the CDR3 is TGCGCCAGCAGCTTGGCCCGGGGGGGCGCGGGGGTGAACACTGAAGCTTTCTTT. It yields the protein CASSLARGGAGVNTEAFF. The complete variable domain, with remaining parts taken from reference TRBV5-1 and TRBJ1-1, reads KAGVTQTPRYLIKTRGQQVTLSCSPISGHRSVSWYQQTPGQGLQFLFEYFSETQRNKGNFPGRFSGRQFSNSRSEMNVSTLELGDSALYLCASSLARGGAGVNTEAFFGQGTRLTVV.

A single count supports this clone. This chain connects TRBV4-1 to TRBJ2-3, with 8 bases lining up with TRBD2. V lost 1 base and J lost 0; bases outside the gene matches: 3. The CDR3 has 16 amino acids. Germline loops: CDR1 MGHRA, CDR2 YSYEKL. This chain's CDR3 is CASSQAGGGSTDTQYF. The CDR3 DNA is TGCGCCAGCAGCCAAGCGGGGGGGGGAAGCACAGATACGCAGTATTTT.

This rearrangement joins TRBV6-6 to TRBJ2-7, with unresolved D. Trimming pared 0 bases from V and 2 bases from J, leaving 8 bases between. CDR1 and CDR2 (germline): MNHNY, SVGAGI (reference sequence). This CDR3 is 14 amino acids long. The CDR3 reads CASSYSAGTYEQYF. CDR3 bases: TGTGCCAGCAGTTACTCTGCAGGCACCTACGAGCAGTACTTC.

V and J are TRBV7-3 and TRBJ2-6; a weak D match, TRBD1 (6 bases). The CDR3 is made up of 16 amino acids. Germline CDR1 reads SGHTA; CDR2 reads FQGTGA. V was shortened by 4 bases and J by 2 bases, with 12 bases between the two germline ends. CDR3 sequence (DNA): TGTGCCAGCAGCTCTCCAGGGGAAGCTGGGGCCAACGTCCTGACTTTC. Its translation: CASSSPGEAGANVLTF.

This clone has a single count. The CDR3 nucleotides read TGTGCCAGTAGTATCCTCCTTAGCGGGAGGGAAGGGGACTACGAGCAGTACTTC. As protein: CASSILLSGREGDYEQYF. The rearrangement links TRBV19 to TRBJ2-7, with 11 bases that match TRBD2. This CDR3 has 18 residues. V gave up 3 bases and J gave up 3 bases; unmatched junction bases: 13. Germline CDR1 reads LNHDA; CDR2 reads SQIVND (reference sequence).

J is TRBJ2-3 and V is TRBV5-4; possibly TRBD1 or TRBD2 for D (5 bases each). The CDR3 length is 17 residues. V was clipped by 0 bases and J by 2 bases, with 16 bases between them. Germline CDR1 and CDR2: SGHNT and YYREEE (reference sequence). The CDR3 region has the DNA TGTGCCAGCAGCTTGGGGGGACGGGATTTCACCACAGATACGCAGTATTTT. Amino acids: CASSLGGRDFTTDTQYF.

This clone is categorized as medium-sized. This chain links TRBV14 with TRBJ1-4; no clear D gene. CDR3 length: 14 amino acids. V was cut by 0 bases and J by 6 bases, with 8 bases left in between. Germline CDR1 SGHDN, CDR2 FVKESK. This CDR3 reads CASSQDRVYEKLFF. CDR3 DNA sequence: TGTGCCAGCAGCCAAGATAGGGTGTATGAAAAACTGTTTTTT.

This chain's CDR3 is CASSSTGGPKIYEQYF. CDR3 nucleotide sequence: TGTGCCAGCAGTTCGACGGGGGGGCCGAAGATCTACGAGCAGTACTTC. The V call is TRBV6-6, the J call TRBJ2-7; 8 bases align to TRBD2. Germline lookup yields CDR1 MNHNY and CDR2 SVGAGI (reference sequence). The CDR3 covers 16 residues. The V and J ends lost 4 bases and 3 bases, in that order; junction bases with no gene match: 11.

This sequence joins TRBV18 and TRBJ2-7; 11 positions match TRBD1. This CDR3 contains 15 residues. From germline, CDR1 is KGHSH and CDR2 LQKENI. Trimming cost V 0 bases and J 2 bases; bases outside gene matches: 0. CDR3 in amino acids: CASSPPGQGAYEQYF. DNA for the CDR3: TGTGCCAGCTCACCACCGGGACAGGGGGCCTACGAGCAGTACTTC.

This clone has a handful of counts. The chain carries TRBV2 and TRBJ2-7; D not certain. The CDR3 runs 16 residues. Germline V gene data show CDR1 as SNHLY and CDR2 as FYNNEI. The V end was cut by 7 bases, the J end by 1 base, with 20 bases between. CDR3 protein: CASKDPTSGRSYEQYF. The CDR3 coding sequence is TGTGCCAGCAAGGATCCTACCTCCGGGCGTTCCTACGAGCAGTACTTC.

This chain links TRBV15 with TRBJ1-1; maybe TRBD1 (5 bases). The CDR3 spans 16 residues. The V gene's germline CDR1 is LNHNV and CDR2 YYDKDF (reference sequence). Trimming cost V 0 bases and J 2 bases, with 13 bases left between them. The CDR3 DNA sequence: TGTGCCACCAGCAGAGATTGGGTTCGGGGCAACACTGAAGCTTTCTTT. Its protein is CATSRDWVRGNTEAFF.

The chain carries TRBV14 and TRBJ2-1, with 11 bases that match TRBD2. The V segment lost 5 bases and the J segment 2 bases; nucleotides outside the gene matches: 11. The CDR3 is 18 amino acids. Germline CDR1 is SGHDN and CDR2 is FVKESK. CDR3 protein: CASSYTSGGRGTYNEQFF. CDR3 DNA: TGTGCCAGCAGCTACACTAGCGGGGGCCGGGGAACCTACAATGAGCAGTTCTTC.

The chain joins TRBV5-1 to TRBJ1-1, with D hard to call. V shed 4 bases and J shed 0 bases, with 19 bases lying between them. This CDR3 contains 17 residues. CDR1 and CDR2 (germline): SGHRS, YFSETQ. The chain's CDR3 is CASSQRSLNVMNTEAFF. The DNA of the CDR3 is TGCGCCAGCAGCCAGCGCTCACTTAATGTCATGAACACTGAAGCTTTCTTT.

There are a few counts of this clone. The V gene is TRBV11-2, the J gene TRBJ1-2, with 8 bases matching TRBD1. The CDR3 loop spans 17 amino acids. V shed 1 base and J 9 bases; nucleotides not matched to a gene: 16. Germline CDR1 is SGHAT and CDR2 is FQNNGV. CDR3: CASSLVGTRGRGRSYTF. As DNA, the CDR3 is TGTGCCAGCAGCTTAGTTGGTACGCGCGGCAGGGGGCGAAGCTACACCTTC.

This clone was seen once. The chain employs TRBV7-9 and TRBJ1-5; D is perhaps TRBD1 (5 bases). The CDR3 extends over 13 amino acids. V shed 1 base and J shed 6 bases, with 7 bases lying between them. The germline gives CDR1 SEHNR, CDR2 FQNEAQ (reference sequence). In DNA, the CDR3 is TGTGCCAGCAGCTTAGAGGGGTTTCAGCCCCAGCATTTT. It codes for CASSLEGFQPQHF.

This clone is labeled medium-sized (0.01 to 0.1%). The chain joins TRBV29-1 to TRBJ1-2; TRBD1 matches at 8 bases. Trimming removed 5 bases from V and 3 bases from J; junction bases left unmatched: 2. This CDR3 region has 12 residues. Germline CDR1 reads SQVTM; CDR2 reads ANQGSEA. The CDR3 region is CSVLQGDYGYTF. DNA of the CDR3: TGCAGCGTTCTACAGGGGGACTATGGCTACACCTTC.

The chain is built from TRBV5-1 and TRBJ2-5, with no clear D. CDR3 size: 16 residues. Deletions cut 1 base from V and 1 base from J, with 14 bases between. Per germline, CDR1 SGHRS and CDR2 YFSETQ. The CDR3 is CASSLSPPLPQETQYF. The DNA for the CDR3 is TGCGCCAGCAGCTTGTCCCCACCCCTACCCCAAGAGACCCAGTACTTC. Based on the CDR3 plus reference TRBV5-1 and TRBJ2-5, the full variable domain is KAGVTQTPRYLIKTRGQQVTLSCSPISGHRSVSWYQQTPGQGLQFLFEYFSETQRNKGNFPGRFSGRQFSNSRSEMNVSTLELGDSALYLCASSLSPPLPQETQYFGPGTRLLVL.

This clone qualifies as medium-sized (0.01 to 0.1%). This rearrangement joins TRBV10-2 to TRBJ2-7; D possibly matches TRBD1 or TRBD2 (5 bases each). Trimming stripped 3 bases from V and 3 bases from J, with 9 bases between. This CDR3 comprises 13 residues. Germline V gene data show CDR1 as WSHSY and CDR2 as SAAADI. CDR3 coding DNA: TGCGCCAGCAGTGAATCGGGGCTCTACGAGCAGTACTTC. Translated: CASSESGLYEQYF.

The chain has TRBV6-5 and TRBJ2-1; unclear D gene. There are 11 residues in the CDR3. The V and J ends lost 8 bases and 8 bases respectively, with 10 bases between them. The germline gives CDR1 MNHEY, CDR2 SVGAGI. The DNA for the CDR3 is TGTGCCAGCCCCCTTCTGGATGAGCAGTTCTTC. Translation: CASPLLDEQFF.

In DNA, the CDR3 is TGTGCCAGTAGTCCTCGGACAAGTCTGTCTGAAGCTTTCTTT. Translating it yields CASSPRTSLSEAFF. The rearrangement links TRBV19 to TRBJ1-1; a possible D gene is TRBD1 (5 bases). The CDR3 runs to 14 residues. CDR1 LNHDA and CDR2 SQIVND come from the germline V gene (reference sequence). V lost 5 bases, J lost 6 bases, and 16 bases lay in between.

The chain joins TRBV6-6 to TRBJ2-7; possibly TRBD2 for D (5 bases). CDR1 and CDR2 (germline): MNHNY, SVGAGI (reference sequence). This CDR3 has 13 amino acids. Deletions cut 6 bases from V and 3 bases from J, with 12 bases between. The CDR3 region is CASRRSGDYEQYF. The CDR3 DNA follows: TGTGCCAGCAGACGGAGCGGAGACTACGAGCAGTACTTC.

This clone turned up a few times. The rearrangement joins TRBV29-1 to TRBJ2-5; 11 nucleotides align to TRBD2. With V trimmed by 6 bases and J by 2 bases, 8 bases remained unmatched. CDR3 length: 15 residues. From germline, CDR1 is SQVTM and CDR2 ANQGSEA. The CDR3 bases are TGCAGCGTGGGCTCTAGCGGGAGGCCACAAGAGACCCAGTACTTC. It specifies CSVGSSGRPQETQYF.

This chain connects TRBV21-1 to TRBJ2-7. TRBV21-1 counts as a pseudogene. This CDR3 contains 14 residues. The CDR3 DNA is TGTGCCAGCAGTTCCAGGGGAGGAACTTACGAGCAGTACTTC. Its translation: CASSSRGGTYEQYF.

This clone was seen a handful of times. The chain combines TRBV7-8 with TRBJ1-2; no firm D call. V lost 1 base to trimming and J lost 4 bases, with 10 bases between them. CDR1 and CDR2 from the germline V gene are SGHVS and FQNEAQ. This CDR3 is built from 14 residues. The CDR3 nucleotides are TGTGCCAGCAGCTTAGTAGGGCGTTTCTATGGCTACACCTTC. Amino acids: CASSLVGRFYGYTF.